The sequence of this T cell receptor (beta chain) was determined in a study of a mutant IDH1 vaccine in newly diagnosed glioma. Study details: With temozolomide cycles, or 4-6 weeks after radiotherapy alone, vaccination was started. Mean patient age was roughly 43 years; about 60% were male and approximately 40% female. Previous care, which was radiotherapy, temozolomide, or both, most often involved both.

With respect to this clone: The antigen is unknown.

Time point indicated: week 23, last vaccination. Each dose of the vaccine consisted of 300 ug of mutant IDH1 20-mer peptide, with topical imiquimod. The CDR3 has 17 amino acids. With 0 bases removed from V and 5 bases from J, the gap between germline ends came to 20 bases. Germline CDR1 is SGHNT and CDR2 is YYREEE (reference sequence). The repertoire was sequenced with immunoSEQ multiplex PCR; TCRdb's copy has only in-frame clones and lacks some. This sample has about 44,000 clones, with under 95% found just once. The receptor's source is a man in his forties or fifties with glioma. This chain links TRBV5-4 with TRBJ2-5; D is ambiguous. Sequencing used PBMCs, obtained from a glioma patient whose treatment included an IDH1 peptide vaccine. The CDR3 protein is CASSLAGTALPGETQYF. Here the CDR3 DNA reads TGTGCCAGCAGCTTGGCCGGCACAGCCCTCCCGGGTGAGACCCAGTACTTC.